This T cell receptor beta chain was recovered during a study of blood T cells in healthy people across ages. Study details: Roughly one uniquely barcoded beta molecule per two T cells was captured.

Study-wide results and caveats: Fewer expanded clones and more diversity marked long-lived versus aged donors.

This clonotype has just a few counts. Its target is unknown. Next came a second PCR, run for about 7 to 12 cycles, which used a sample-barcoded 5' primer along with a J-beta primer mix. Each cDNA molecule, via a template-switch adaptor with 12 random nucleotides, was tagged. TCRdb re-analysed the 5' RACE reads in MiXCR, keeping a single row per CDR3 protein. This table has 800,000 or so distinct CDR3 sequences, approximately 25% appearing once. The germline CDR1 and CDR2 sequences are SQVTM and ANQGSEA. V lost 3 bases, J lost 4 bases, and 11 bases stayed unmatched. The CDR3 consists of 15 residues. Separately, the same data were catalogued under a study of T cells of mothers and their children. This second study says: The second PCR's M1S primer added sample barcodes and 2-4 random nucleotides.

The gene calls are TRBV29-1 and TRBJ2-5, with 7 bases aligning to TRBD1. This receptor was obtained from a boy younger than 18 in good health. The sequenced sample was blood. The CDR3: CSVDRGHENGETQYF. The CDR3 DNA is TGCAGCGTTGATAGGGGGCACGAGAACGGAGAGACCCAGTACTTC.